Sequencing of this T cell receptor (beta chain) was carried out in a study of blood T cell repertoires in COVID-19. Here immunoSEQ multiplex PCR was the method, and the copy in TCRdb shows in-frame clones only, minus some. The profile shows about 200,000 clones, roughly 88% of them singletons. The TCR sequence derives from a middle-aged man with acute COVID-19. The sequencing sample was made of PBMCs or T cells enriched from blood (not recorded which).

The CDR3 DNA is TGTGCCTGGAGTCTCCGACAGAATAATTCACCCCTCCACTTT. This gives the protein CAWSLRQNNSPLHF. This chain links TRBV30 with TRBJ1-6, with D possibly TRBD1 on 5 matching bases. Germline V gives CDR1 GTSNPN, CDR2 SVGIG (reference sequence). With 2 bases removed from V and 5 bases from J, the gap between germline ends came to 10 bases. The CDR3 contains 14 residues.